Shown below are 3 T cell receptor beta chains from a single sample sequenced in a study of cytomegalovirus exposure and HLA in healthy donors. Primers for the PCR totalled 60 Vbeta and 13 Jbeta. Sequenced by immunoSEQ multiplex PCR; TCRdb stores in-frame clones only, minus some. There are some 120,000 clones in the sample; less than 75% occur only once, and over 2% lies in the top ten. The sample taken for sequencing was PBMCs. These receptors originate from a woman between 35 and 50 years old in good health and CMV-seropositive.

This rearrangement joins TRBV19 to TRBJ1-5; D gene uncertain. Germline V lookup: CDR1 LNHDA, CDR2 SQIVND (reference sequence). The CDR3 has 14 amino acids. The ends were cut back, 7 bases at V and 2 bases at J, with 12 bases in the middle. The CDR3 DNA sequence: TGTGCCAGTATTGAGGGCTGGGGCAATCAGCCCCAGCATTTT. It is translated as CASIEGWGNQPQHF.

This clone was found a few times. J is TRBJ1-3 and V is TRBV9; D is unresolved. V lost 4 bases, J lost 0 bases, and 14 bases lay in between. Germline V gene sequence: CDR1 SGDLS, CDR2 YYNGEE. The CDR3 runs to 16 residues. Here the CDR3 DNA reads TGTGCCAGCAGCCCCCAGCGGTCCCGCTCTGGAAACACCATATATTTT. Its translation is CASSPQRSRSGNTIYF.

Written as DNA, the CDR3 is TGTGCCAGCAGTTTAACGGACAGGGGCAATCAGCCCCAGCATTTT. Its translation is CASSLTDRGNQPQHF. This sequence joins TRBV28 and TRBJ1-5; 8 positions agree with TRBD1. The CDR3 length is 15 residues. With V trimmed by 2 bases and J by 2 bases, 2 bases remained unmatched. Germline CDR1 MDHEN, CDR2 SYDVKM.